This TCR beta chain was captured by sequencing in a study of cytomegalovirus exposure and HLA in healthy donors. Trimming left V 4 bases short and J 3 bases short, with 10 bases between. CDR1 and CDR2 from the germline V gene are MNHEY and SMNVEV (reference sequence). The CDR3 contains 13 residues. PCR amplification relied on 60 Vbeta primers (plus 13 Jbeta primers). The data were produced by immunoSEQ multiplex PCR, yet TCRdb's version contains in-frame clones alone and is incomplete. The sample lists some 190,000 clones, around 78% seen once, with 13% to 15% in the top ten. This TCR was sampled from a woman aged 25 to 39 in good health and CMV-seropositive. This chain uses TRBV27 with TRBJ2-7; no clear D. The specimen sequenced was PBMCs. Here the CDR3 DNA reads TGTGCCAGCAGTTCGGGTCCCGTCTACGAGCAGTACTTC. It encodes CASSSGPVYEQYF.